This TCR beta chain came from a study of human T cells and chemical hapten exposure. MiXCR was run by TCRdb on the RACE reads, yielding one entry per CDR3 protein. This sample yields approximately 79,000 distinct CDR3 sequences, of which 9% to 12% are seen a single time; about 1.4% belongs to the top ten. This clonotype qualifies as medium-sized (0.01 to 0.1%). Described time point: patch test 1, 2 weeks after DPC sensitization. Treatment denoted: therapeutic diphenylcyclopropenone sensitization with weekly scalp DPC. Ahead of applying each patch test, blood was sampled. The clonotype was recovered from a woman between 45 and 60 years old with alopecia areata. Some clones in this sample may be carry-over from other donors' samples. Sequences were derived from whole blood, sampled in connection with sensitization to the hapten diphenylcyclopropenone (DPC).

The CDR3: CASSLNRGRYQPQHF. As DNA, the CDR3 is TGCGCCAGCAGCTTGAACAGGGGGCGCTATCAGCCCCAGCATTTT. V is TRBV5-1 and J is TRBJ1-5; 9 positions match TRBD1. Germline V gives CDR1 SGHRS, CDR2 YFSETQ. This CDR3 contains 15 residues. The ends lost 1 base at V and 5 bases at J; junction bases unmatched: 4.